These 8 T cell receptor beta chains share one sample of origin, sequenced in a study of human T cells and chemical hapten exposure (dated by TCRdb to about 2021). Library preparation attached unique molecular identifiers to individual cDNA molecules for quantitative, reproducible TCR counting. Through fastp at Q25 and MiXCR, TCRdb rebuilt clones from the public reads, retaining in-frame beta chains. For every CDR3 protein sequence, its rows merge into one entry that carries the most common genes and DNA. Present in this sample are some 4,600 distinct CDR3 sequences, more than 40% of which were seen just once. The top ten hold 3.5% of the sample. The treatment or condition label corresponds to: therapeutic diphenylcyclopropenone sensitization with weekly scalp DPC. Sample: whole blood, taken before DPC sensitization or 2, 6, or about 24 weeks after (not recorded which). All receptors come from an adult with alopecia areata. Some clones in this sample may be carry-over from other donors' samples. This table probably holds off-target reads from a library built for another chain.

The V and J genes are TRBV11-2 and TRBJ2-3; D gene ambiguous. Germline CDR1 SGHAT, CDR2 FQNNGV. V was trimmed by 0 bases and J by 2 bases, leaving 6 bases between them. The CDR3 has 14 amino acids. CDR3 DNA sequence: TGTGCCAGCAGCTTAGATCTTAACACAGATACGCAGTATTTT. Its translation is CASSLDLNTDTQYF.

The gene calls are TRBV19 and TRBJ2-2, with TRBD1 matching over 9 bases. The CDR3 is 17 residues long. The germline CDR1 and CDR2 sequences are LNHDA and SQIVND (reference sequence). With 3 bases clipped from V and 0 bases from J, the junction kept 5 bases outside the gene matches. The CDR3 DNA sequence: TGTGCCAGTAGTATTGGTACAGGGGGCGCGAACACCGGGGAGCTGTTTTTT. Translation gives CASSIGTGGANTGELFF.

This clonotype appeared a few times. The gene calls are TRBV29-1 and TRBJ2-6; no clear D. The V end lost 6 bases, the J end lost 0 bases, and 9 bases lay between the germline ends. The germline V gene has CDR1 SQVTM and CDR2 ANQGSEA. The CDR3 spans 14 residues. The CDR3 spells CSVAVFSGANVLTF. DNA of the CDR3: TGCAGCGTCGCAGTGTTCTCTGGGGCCAACGTCCTGACTTTC.

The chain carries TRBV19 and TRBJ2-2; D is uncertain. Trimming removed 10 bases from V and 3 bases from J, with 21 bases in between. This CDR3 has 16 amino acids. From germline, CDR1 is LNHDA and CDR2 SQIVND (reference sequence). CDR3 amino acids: CATMGHKLPYTGELFF. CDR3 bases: TGTGCCACGATGGGCCACAAACTCCCTTACACCGGGGAGCTGTTTTTT.

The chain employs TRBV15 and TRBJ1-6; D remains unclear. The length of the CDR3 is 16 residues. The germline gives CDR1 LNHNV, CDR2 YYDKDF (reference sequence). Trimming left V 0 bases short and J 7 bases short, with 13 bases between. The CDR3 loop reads CATSRESVGSNSPLHF. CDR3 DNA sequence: TGTGCCACCAGCAGAGAGAGCGTCGGGAGCAATTCACCCCTCCACTTT.

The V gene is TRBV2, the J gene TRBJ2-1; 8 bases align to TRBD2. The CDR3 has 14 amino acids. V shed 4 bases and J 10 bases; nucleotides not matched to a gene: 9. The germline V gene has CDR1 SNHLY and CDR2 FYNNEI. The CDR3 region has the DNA TGTGCCAGCAGTGCAGAAGCGGGGGCAAAGGAGCAGTTCTTC. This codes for CASSAEAGAKEQFF.

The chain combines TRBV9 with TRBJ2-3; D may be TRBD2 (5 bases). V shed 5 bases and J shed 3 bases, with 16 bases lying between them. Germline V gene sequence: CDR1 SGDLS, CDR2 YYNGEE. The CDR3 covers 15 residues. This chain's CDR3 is CASRIGPSGTDTQYF. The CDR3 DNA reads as TGTGCCAGCAGGATTGGACCCAGCGGAACAGATACGCAGTATTTT.

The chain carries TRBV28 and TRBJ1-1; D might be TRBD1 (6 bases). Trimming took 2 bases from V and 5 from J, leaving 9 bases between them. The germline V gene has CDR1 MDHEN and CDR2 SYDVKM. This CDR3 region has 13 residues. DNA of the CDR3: TGTGCCAGCAGTTTAGGGACACCTACTGAAGCTTTCTTT. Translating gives CASSLGTPTEAFF.